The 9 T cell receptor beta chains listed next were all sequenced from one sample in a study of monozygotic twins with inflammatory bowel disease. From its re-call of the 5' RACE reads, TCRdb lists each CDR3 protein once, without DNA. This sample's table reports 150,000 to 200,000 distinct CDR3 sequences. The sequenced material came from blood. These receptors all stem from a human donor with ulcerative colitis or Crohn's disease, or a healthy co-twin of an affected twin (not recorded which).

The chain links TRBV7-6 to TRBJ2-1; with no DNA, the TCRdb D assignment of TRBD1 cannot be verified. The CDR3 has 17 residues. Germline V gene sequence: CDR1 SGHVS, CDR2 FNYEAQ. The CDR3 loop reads CASSLVKLVRVPNEQFF.

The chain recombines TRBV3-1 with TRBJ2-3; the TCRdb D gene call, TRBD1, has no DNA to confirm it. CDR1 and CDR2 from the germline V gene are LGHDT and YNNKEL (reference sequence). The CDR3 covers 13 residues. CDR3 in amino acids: CASSQAGADTQYF.

The CDR3 sequence: CASTRAKTSTDTQYF. The chain carries TRBV12-3 or TRBV12-4 and TRBJ2-3. The CDR3 loop spans 15 amino acids.

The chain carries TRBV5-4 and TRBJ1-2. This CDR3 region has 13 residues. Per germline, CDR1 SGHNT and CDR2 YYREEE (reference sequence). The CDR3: CASSLDSRYGYTF.

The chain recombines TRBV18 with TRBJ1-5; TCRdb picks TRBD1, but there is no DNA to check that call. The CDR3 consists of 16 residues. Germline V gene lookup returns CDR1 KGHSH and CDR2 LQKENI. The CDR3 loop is CASSSADRRGNQPQHF.

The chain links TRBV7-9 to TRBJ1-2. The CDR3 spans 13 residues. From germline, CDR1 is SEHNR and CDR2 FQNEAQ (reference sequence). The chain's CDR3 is CASSLGRAYGYTF.

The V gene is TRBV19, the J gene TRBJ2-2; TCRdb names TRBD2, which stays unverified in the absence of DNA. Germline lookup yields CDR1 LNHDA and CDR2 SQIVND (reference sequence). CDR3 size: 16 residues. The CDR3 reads CASRPSGRANTGELFF.

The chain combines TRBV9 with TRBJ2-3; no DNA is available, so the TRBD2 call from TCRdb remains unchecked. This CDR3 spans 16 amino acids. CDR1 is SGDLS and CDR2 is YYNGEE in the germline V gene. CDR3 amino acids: CASSFRTSGSTDTQYF.

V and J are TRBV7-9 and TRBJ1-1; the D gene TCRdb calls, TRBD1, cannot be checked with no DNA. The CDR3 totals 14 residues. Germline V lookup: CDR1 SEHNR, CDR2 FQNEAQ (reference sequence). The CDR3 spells CASSPRQGSPEAFF. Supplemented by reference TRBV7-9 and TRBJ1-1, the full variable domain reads DTGVSQNPRHKITKRGQNVTFRCDPISEHNRLYWYRQTLGQGPEFLTYFQNEAQLEKSRLLSDRFSAERPKGSFSTLEIQRTEQGDSAMYLCASSPRQGSPEAFFGQGTRLTVV.